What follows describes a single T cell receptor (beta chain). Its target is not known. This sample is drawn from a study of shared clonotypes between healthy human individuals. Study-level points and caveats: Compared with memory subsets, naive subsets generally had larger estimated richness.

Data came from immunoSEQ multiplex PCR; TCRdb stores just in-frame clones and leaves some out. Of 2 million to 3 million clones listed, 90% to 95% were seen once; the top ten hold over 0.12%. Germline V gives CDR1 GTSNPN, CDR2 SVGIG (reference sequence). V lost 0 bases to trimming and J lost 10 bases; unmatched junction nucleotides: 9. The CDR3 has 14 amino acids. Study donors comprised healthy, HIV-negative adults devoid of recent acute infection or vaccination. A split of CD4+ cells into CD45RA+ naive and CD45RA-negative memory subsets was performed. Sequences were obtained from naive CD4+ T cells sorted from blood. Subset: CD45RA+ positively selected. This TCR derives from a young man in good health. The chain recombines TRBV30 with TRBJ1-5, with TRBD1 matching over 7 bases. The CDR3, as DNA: TGTGCCTGGAGTGTAGACAGGGCTATACTACCCCAGCATTTT. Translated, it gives CAWSVDRAILPQHF.